Sequencing of this T cell receptor beta chain was carried out in a study of blood T cell repertoires in COVID-19. Study at large: Some COVID-19 samples were acute and others convalescent; all came from the United States, Italy and Spain. T cells, B-cell-depleted T cells, or PBMCs supplied cDNA or gDNA.

TCRdb's table, derived via immunoSEQ multiplex PCR, lists solely in-frame clones and lacks some. The sample contains approximately 300,000 clones, roughly nine tenths of which appear only once. CDR3 length: 16 amino acids. Individuals drawn from 24 US areas were about 18 to 95 years old. Allocation to cohorts depended on clinical history reported by the participants. The TCR originated in a woman younger than 30 who had recovered from COVID-19. The gene calls are TRBV21-1 and TRBJ2-2; no DNA check was done on the table's D call, TRBD2. TRBV21-1 is listed as a pseudogene. Input material: PBMCs or T cells enriched from blood (not recorded which). Written as DNA, the CDR3 is TGTGCCAGCATAAGACTAGCGGTACCCGAGGCCGGGGAGCTGTTTTTT. This codes for CASIRLAVPEAGELFF.